Below, 23 T cell receptor beta chains from the same sample are listed, as sequenced in a study of blood T cell repertoires in COVID-19. Sequencing was performed with immunoSEQ multiplex PCR; in TCRdb, only in-frame clones are kept and a portion is missing. The sample holds more than 25,000 clones, roughly 90% seen once. The sequencing input was peripheral blood. Receptors were obtained from a human donor in a cohort sampled during active COVID-19.

The gene calls are TRBV10-3 and TRBJ1-2, with D possibly TRBD1 on 5 matching bases. The CDR3 loop spans 13 amino acids. V was pared by 1 base and J by 6 bases, with 9 bases between. CDR1 and CDR2 from the germline V gene are ENHRY and SYGVKD. The CDR3 nucleotides read TGTGCCATCAGTGAGTATTTGACAGATGGCTACACCTTC. This gives the protein CAISEYLTDGYTF.

The chain recombines TRBV3-1 (or the pseudogene TRBV3-2) with TRBJ2-7; 7 bases are shared with TRBD1. The CDR3 is made up of 15 amino acids. V gave up 0 bases and J gave up 6 bases; unmatched junction bases: 8. CDR1 and CDR2 from the germline V gene are LGHDT and YNNKEL (reference sequence). The CDR3 sequence: CASSQDPTGISEQYF. CDR3 nucleotides: TGTGCCAGCAGCCAAGATCCGACAGGGATAAGCGAGCAGTACTTC.

The CDR3 loop is CASSIQGPGELFF. The CDR3 region has the DNA TGTGCCAGCAGTATACAGGGGCCCGGGGAGCTGTTTTTT. The genes are TRBV12-3 or TRBV12-4 and TRBJ2-2; 7 bases are a match to TRBD1. V gave up 5 bases and J gave up 6 bases; unmatched junction bases: 3. There are 13 residues in the CDR3.

This sequence joins TRBV4-1 and TRBJ2-5; D ambiguous. This CDR3 contains 13 residues. Germline V gene lookup returns CDR1 MGHRA and CDR2 YSYEKL. The V end lost 1 base, the J end lost 2 bases, and 5 bases lay between the germline ends. Here the CDR3 DNA reads TGCGCCAGCAGCCAAGTGGCTCAAGAGACCCAGTACTTC. The encoded protein is CASSQVAQETQYF.

The V call is TRBV30, the J call TRBJ1-6, with D possibly TRBD1 on 5 matching bases. From germline, CDR1 is GTSNPN and CDR2 SVGIG (reference sequence). The CDR3 is 14 amino acids. Trimming left V 5 bases short and J 5 bases short, with 13 bases between. CDR3 sequence reads: CAWVDRKNNSPLHF. CDR3 DNA sequence: TGTGCCTGGGTCGACAGAAAAAATAATTCACCCCTCCACTTT.

Turning to this clone: At one of its ends the junction is not consistent with the germline gene, which may arise from a read error. The chain employs TRBV5-4 and TRBJ2-5, with D possibly matching TRBD2 (6 bases). CDR3 length: 15 amino acids. The V gene's germline CDR1 is SGHNT and CDR2 YYREEE (reference sequence). In DNA, the CDR3 is TGTGCCAGCAGCTTCGGTAATAGCGGTACAGAGGCCCAGTACTTC. Translated, it gives CASSFGNSGTEAQYF. The full variable domain, in which reference TRBV5-4 and TRBJ2-5 provide the parts outside the CDR3, is ETGVTQSPTHLIKTRGQQVTLRCSSQSGHNTVSWYQQALGQGPQFIFQYYREEENGRGNFPPRFSGLQFPNYSSELNVNALELDDSALYLCASSFGNSGTEAQYFGPGTRLLVL.

The chain uses TRBV7-2 and TRBJ2-7; 11 bases match TRBD1. The CDR3 extends over 14 amino acids. The J segment lost 2 bases and the V segment lost 3 bases, leaving 0 bases of the junction unmatched. Germline CDR1 SGHTA, CDR2 FQGNSA. CDR3 region: CASSLDRGPYEQYF. In nucleotides, the CDR3 is TGTGCCAGCAGCTTGGACAGGGGGCCCTACGAGCAGTACTTC.

The chain links TRBV6-1 to TRBJ1-1, with TRBD1 matching 8 bases. The CDR3 is 16 amino acids. Germline lookup yields CDR1 MNHNS and CDR2 SASEGT. Trimming took 0 bases from V and 4 from J; bases not matched to a gene: 7. The CDR3 nucleotides read TGTGCCAGCAGTGAAGCGGTTAGACAGGGGAGCACTGAAGCTTTCTTT. This translates into CASSEAVRQGSTEAFF.

This clone was detected once. V gene TRBV15 combines with J gene TRBJ1-2; D may be TRBD1 (5 bases). Trimming removed 5 bases from V and 6 bases from J, with 16 bases in between. This CDR3 region has 14 residues. Germline V gene sequence: CDR1 LNHNV, CDR2 YYDKDF (reference sequence). CDR3 sequence: CATSSWGDIHGYTF. Here the CDR3 DNA reads TGTGCCACCAGCTCCTGGGGGGATATTCATGGCTACACCTTC.

This clone was counted a few times. This rearrangement joins TRBV4-3 to TRBJ2-2; tentative D call: TRBD1 (5 bases). The germline V and J ends were trimmed by 4 bases and 10 bases, with 19 bases remaining between them. This CDR3 comprises 15 residues. Germline V lookup: CDR1 LGHNA, CDR2 YSLEER. DNA for the CDR3: TGCGCCAGCAGCCCCTCCTTCAGGGCGGTGGAGGAGCTGTTTTTT. It translates to CASSPSFRAVEELFF.

V usage is TRBV7-6 and J usage is TRBJ2-5, with D perhaps matching TRBD1 (5 bases). The CDR3 totals 15 residues. CDR1 is SGHVS and CDR2 is FNYEAQ in the germline V gene. Trimming left V 1 base short and J 2 bases short, with 11 bases between. The CDR3 DNA follows: TGTGCCAGCAGCTTAGATTACGCAGGGCAAGAGACCCAGTACTTC. Encoded protein: CASSLDYAGQETQYF.

This clone is a singleton in its sample. V usage is TRBV19 and J usage is TRBJ2-7; D not certain. In germline, CDR1 is LNHDA, CDR2 SQIVND (reference sequence). V was trimmed by 5 bases and J by 4 bases, leaving 9 bases between them. The CDR3 extends over 12 amino acids. CDR3 in DNA: TGTGCCAGTAGTGGGCACCAGTACGAGCAGTACTTC. Translation gives CASSGHQYEQYF.

The chain has TRBV3-1 (or the pseudogene TRBV3-2) and TRBJ2-1; 8 positions agree with TRBD1. Germline CDR1 is LGHDT and CDR2 is YNNKEL (reference sequence). The CDR3 totals 16 residues. The trim removed 1 base at V and 6 bases at J, leaving 8 bases unmatched. In DNA, the CDR3 is TGTGCCAGCAGCCAAGTCCCGGGACAGGTAGTCAATGAGCAGTTCTTC. Its translation is CASSQVPGQVVNEQFF.

The rearrangement joins TRBV6-2 or TRBV6-3 to TRBJ2-7; no reliable D call. The CDR3 length is 12 residues. CDR1 and CDR2 (germline): MNHEY, SVGEGT. Trimming removed 4 bases from V and 3 bases from J, with 7 bases in between. CDR3 residues: CASSLQIYEQYF. CDR3 DNA: TGTGCCAGCAGTTTGCAGATCTACGAGCAGTACTTC.

The genes are TRBV7-2 and TRBJ1-1, with 7 bases aligning to TRBD1. This CDR3 contains 14 residues. The germline gives CDR1 SGHTA, CDR2 FQGNSA. With V trimmed by 5 bases and J by 3 bases, 6 bases remained unmatched. The CDR3 bases are TGTGCCAGCAGCCGTTTCACAGGGGACACTGAAGCTTTCTTT. This translates into CASSRFTGDTEAFF.

This clone came up once. The chain joins TRBV18 to TRBJ1-2; 7 bases map to TRBD1. The CDR3 runs to 15 residues. Germline trimming cut 1 base from V and 0 bases from J; bases unmatched to any gene: 2. Germline values: CDR1 KGHSH, CDR2 LQKENI. The CDR3 region is CASSPQQGPNYGYTF. Written as DNA, the CDR3 is TGTGCCAGCTCACCACAACAGGGGCCTAACTATGGCTACACCTTC.

This sequence joins TRBV5-1 and TRBJ1-6, with 7 bases aligning to TRBD1. The CDR3 has 16 residues. Germline CDR1 and CDR2: SGHRS and YFSETQ. Losses at the gene ends were 4 bases for V and 2 bases for J; bases not matched to a gene: 6. The CDR3 coding sequence is TGCGCCAGCAGCCAGGAGGGACAGACCTATAATTCACCCCTCCACTTT. It encodes CASSQEGQTYNSPLHF.

The chain is built from TRBV5-4 and TRBJ2-3; 13 nucleotides line up with TRBD2. Germline CDR1 SGHNT, CDR2 YYREEE (reference sequence). V lost 4 bases to trimming and J lost 0 bases; unmatched junction nucleotides: 5. CDR3 length: 17 amino acids. The CDR3 DNA reads as TGTGCCAGCAGCATACCGGGACTAGCGGGGAGCACAGATACGCAGTATTTT. Protein product: CASSIPGLAGSTDTQYF.

V usage is TRBV30 and J usage is TRBJ2-1; 10 bases align to TRBD2. The CDR3 loop spans 15 amino acids. CDR1 is GTSNPN and CDR2 is SVGIG in the germline V gene (reference sequence). V was clipped by 4 bases and J by 8 bases; unmatched bases: 11. Here the CDR3 DNA reads TGTGCCTGGACAGGGGGTCTAGCGGGGGAATATGAGCAGTTCTTC. Protein product: CAWTGGLAGEYEQFF.

The chain links TRBV14 to TRBJ1-4, with 8 positions matching TRBD1. V dropped 1 base and J dropped 7; count of bases not matched to a gene: 5. This CDR3 contains 15 residues. Germline V gives CDR1 SGHDN, CDR2 FVKESK. CDR3 residues: CASSQGPRGLEKLFF. CDR3 coding DNA: TGTGCCAGCAGCCAAGGTCCCAGGGGGCTTGAAAAACTGTTTTTT. The full variable domain, in which reference TRBV14 and TRBJ1-4 provide the parts outside the CDR3, is EAGVTQFPSHSVIEKGQTVTLRCDPISGHDNLYWYRRVMGKEIKFLLHFVKESKQDESGMPNNRFLAERTGGTYSTLKVQPAELEDSGVYFCASSQGPRGLEKLFFGSGTQLSVL.

The CDR3 spells CAISRQGADTQYF. CDR3 DNA sequence: TGTGCCATCAGTCGACAGGGGGCAGATACGCAGTATTTT. The V and J genes are TRBV10-3 and TRBJ2-3, with 9 positions matching TRBD1. Per germline, CDR1 ENHRY and CDR2 SYGVKD. The CDR3 extends over 13 amino acids. Trimming at V came to 5 bases and at J to 4 bases, leaving 1 base not matched to a gene.

This clone was found once. The V call is TRBV2, the J call TRBJ2-2, with D maybe TRBD1 (7 bases). Germline V gene data show CDR1 as SNHLY and CDR2 as FYNNEI. V gave up 6 bases and J gave up 0 bases, with 17 bases separating them. This CDR3 region has 17 residues. The CDR3 DNA is TGTGCCAGCAGCCCCCCTCAGGGGGGCCCGAACACCGGGGAGCTGTTTTTT. It yields the protein CASSPPQGGPNTGELFF.

This sequence joins TRBV5-1 and TRBJ1-5; unclear D gene. Germline loops: CDR1 SGHRS, CDR2 YFSETQ. The CDR3 contains 15 residues. The V end lost 0 bases, the J end lost 3 bases, and 10 bases lay between the germline ends. The CDR3 is CASSLGGGANQPQHF. The CDR3 DNA reads TGCGCCAGCAGCTTGGGGGGAGGTGCCAATCAGCCCCAGCATTTT.